This entry lists 21 T cell receptor beta chains sequenced from one sample in a study of early T cells in non-severe SARS-CoV-2 infection. TCRdb recomputed calls from the 5' RACE reads with MiXCR, one row per CDR3 protein. The sample gives about 55,000 distinct CDR3 sequences, 6.5% to 7.5% of which show up once; more than 5% is in the top ten. The material sequenced was whole blood, taken at baseline. The receptors here all came from an adult who was a healthcare worker with PCR-confirmed SARS-CoV-2 infection or an uninfected control (not recorded which).

This clonotype occurred many times. The chain joins TRBV11-1 to TRBJ2-3, with D perhaps being TRBD1 or TRBD2 (6 bases each). The V gene lost 2 bases and the J gene lost 6 bases, with 9 bases spanning the gap. The CDR3 is made up of 13 amino acids. Germline lookup yields CDR1 SGHAT and CDR2 FQDESV (reference sequence). As DNA, the CDR3 is TGTGCCAGCAGCTTATGGGGGGCGGATACGCAGTATTTT. Translation: CASSLWGADTQYF.

About this clonotype: Since a much larger clone is just one base distant, this may be a read error. The chain is built from TRBV5-1 and TRBJ1-4, with D unclear. V lost 3 bases and J 10 bases, leaving 16 bases between the germline ends. Germline CDR1 is SGHRS and CDR2 is YFSETQ. The CDR3 length is 14 residues. CDR3 nucleotide sequence: TGCGCCAGCAGCTACTCCAGGACGGTCGGAAAACTGTTTTTT. Protein sequence: CASSYSRTVGKLFF.

On this clonotype itself: A much larger clone differs from this one at a single base, so this may be a read error. This sequence joins TRBV12-3 or TRBV12-4 and TRBJ2-7; weak D call: TRBD1 (6 bases). CDR3 length: 15 amino acids. CDR3 protein: CASSADRAIVYGQYF. The DNA of the CDR3 is TGTGCCAGCAGTGCGGACAGAGCTATAGTTTACGGGCAGTACTTC.

This clonotype turned up a few times. V usage is TRBV6-6 and J usage is TRBJ2-1; 7 bases are shared with TRBD1. Trimming cost V 6 bases and J 7 bases; bases outside gene matches: 15. The V gene's germline CDR1 is MNHNY and CDR2 SVGAGI (reference sequence). The CDR3 runs to 16 residues. The CDR3 loop reads CASSPRVGPGGNEQFF. For the CDR3, the DNA is TGTGCCAGCAGCCCCCGGGTCGGCCCAGGGGGAAATGAGCAGTTCTTC.

The rearrangement uses TRBV6-2 or TRBV6-3 and TRBJ1-1, with no clear D. This CDR3 is 13 amino acids long. CDR1 is MNHEY, CDR2 SVGEGT, per germline. The germline V and J ends were trimmed by 4 bases and 0 bases, with 6 bases remaining between them. In DNA, the CDR3 is TGTGCCAGCAGTTGGGCGGTGAACACTGAAGCTTTCTTT. Residues: CASSWAVNTEAFF.

In the case of this clonotype: A much larger clone is a single base away; this may be a read error. The genes are TRBV12-3 or TRBV12-4 and TRBJ1-3; TRBD1 might be the D (5 bases). The CDR3 has 13 amino acids. CDR3 in DNA: TGTGCCAACAGTCGGATCGAGGGGAACACCATATATTTT. It specifies CANSRIEGNTIYF.

The table lists this clonotype with many counts. V usage is TRBV27 and J usage is TRBJ1-2; possible D gene TRBD1, 6 bases. Germline V gene data show CDR1 as MNHEY and CDR2 as SMNVEV (reference sequence). This CDR3 is 16 amino acids long. V was shortened by 0 bases and J by 6 bases, with 17 bases between the two germline ends. The CDR3 spells CASSLSSPGRGNGYTF. The CDR3 region has the DNA TGTGCCAGCAGTTTATCATCCCCCGGGAGGGGGAATGGCTACACCTTC.

The gene calls are TRBV7-9 and TRBJ2-4; 7 nucleotides line up with TRBD1. Germline-derived CDR1 and CDR2 are SEHNR and FQNEAQ (reference sequence). The CDR3 sequence is 11 residues long. V dropped 5 bases and J dropped 15; count of bases not matched to a gene: 7. CDR3 region: CASSAGTDPYF. The CDR3 DNA is TGTGCCAGCAGCGCAGGGACAGATCCGTACTTC.

This clonotype was seen many times. The chain links TRBV13 to TRBJ1-1; the D is unclear. Germline V gene data show CDR1 as PRHDT and CDR2 as FYEKMQ (reference sequence). This CDR3 spans 15 amino acids. V gave up 1 base and J gave up 1 base, with 10 bases separating them. CDR3 nucleotide sequence: TGTGCCAGCAGCTTAGAAGAGACCTCGAACACTGAAGCTTTCTTT. Translated: CASSLEETSNTEAFF.

This clonotype was seen many times. This chain uses TRBV7-2 with TRBJ2-7, with TRBD1 matching over 8 bases. Trimming removed 1 base from V and 4 bases from J; junction bases left unmatched: 3. The CDR3 is 14 amino acids. Germline values: CDR1 SGHTA, CDR2 FQGNSA. The CDR3 here is CASSLGTGRYEQYF. The CDR3, as DNA: TGTGCCAGCAGCTTAGGGACAGGGAGGTACGAGCAGTACTTC.

The table lists this clonotype with many counts. This chain links TRBV7-9 with TRBJ1-6; D ambiguous. The V gene lost 0 bases and the J gene lost 17 bases, with 14 bases spanning the gap. Germline assignment: CDR1 SEHNR and CDR2 FQNEAQ (reference sequence). The CDR3 is 13 amino acids. This CDR3 reads CASSLAPIEGIHF. The CDR3 nucleotides are TGTGCCAGCAGCTTAGCGCCTATCGAGGGAATCCACTTT.

The chain links TRBV28 to TRBJ2-1, with 8 bases that match TRBD2. The V gene's germline CDR1 is MDHEN and CDR2 SYDVKM. The CDR3 runs to 15 residues. V shed 6 bases, J shed 5 bases, and the junction held 9 bases outside the gene matches. Here the CDR3 DNA reads TGTGCCAGCAGCTCCCCTGGCGGGGGGAACAATGAGCAGTTCTTC. This encodes CASSSPGGGNNEQFF.

There are a few counts of this clonotype. The chain combines TRBV20-1 with TRBJ2-1; TRBD1 matches 7 bases. The CDR3 is 11 residues long. The germline V gene has CDR1 DFQATT and CDR2 SNEGSKA (reference sequence). Written as DNA, the CDR3 is TGCAGAGTCAACAGGGGCTATGAGCAGTTCTTC. Amino acid sequence: CRVNRGYEQFF.

Many counts were recorded for this clonotype. The genes are TRBV5-4 and TRBJ1-3; TRBD1 is a possible D gene (6 bases). Trimming removed 2 bases from V and 6 bases from J, with 18 bases in between. CDR1 is SGHNT, CDR2 YYREEE, per germline (reference sequence). The CDR3 loop spans 16 amino acids. CDR3 amino acids: CASSFGGGFRPNTIYF. For the CDR3, the DNA is TGTGCCAGCAGCTTCGGAGGGGGTTTTCGGCCAAACACCATATATTTT.

This clonotype was picked up many times. This chain links TRBV6-5 with TRBJ1-1; D gene unclear. V was clipped by 5 bases and J by 3 bases, with 16 bases between them. Germline V gene lookup returns CDR1 MNHEY and CDR2 SVGAGI. The CDR3 has 15 residues. The CDR3 protein is CASSPQERSYTEAFF. CDR3 DNA sequence: TGTGCCAGCAGTCCCCAAGAGAGGTCGTACACTGAAGCTTTCTTT.

This clonotype was counted ten times or more. This chain links TRBV20-1 with TRBJ2-4; tentatively, D is TRBD1 (5 bases). The germline V gene has CDR1 DFQATT and CDR2 SNEGSKA (reference sequence). V lost 2 bases and J 1 base, leaving 12 bases between the germline ends. This CDR3 is 15 amino acids long. Here the CDR3 DNA reads TGCAGTGCTAGAACCCTAGGGGCGGCCAAAAACATTCAGTACTTC. It translates to CSARTLGAAKNIQYF.

This clonotype was observed a handful of times. The rearrangement links TRBV9 to TRBJ1-1, with D tentatively TRBD1 (5 bases). Looked up from germline, CDR1 is SGDLS and CDR2 is YYNGEE. The CDR3 runs 15 residues. The V end lost 0 bases, the J end lost 1 base, and 10 bases lay between the germline ends. CDR3 sequence reads: CASSVGGDRNTEAFF. CDR3 in DNA: TGTGCCAGCAGCGTAGGTGGAGACAGGAACACTGAAGCTTTCTTT.

This clonotype has at least ten counts. The chain is built from TRBV7-6 and TRBJ2-1; D call uncertain. This CDR3 spans 15 amino acids. The V end was cut by 3 bases, the J end by 5 bases, with 14 bases between. Germline lookup yields CDR1 SGHVS and CDR2 FNYEAQ. In nucleotides, the CDR3 is TGTGCCAGCAGCTTTTCCTCGAACCCCGACAATGAGCAGTTCTTC. Translated: CASSFSSNPDNEQFF.

This clonotype was seen more than once but under ten times. The chain links TRBV10-3 to TRBJ1-2; 7 nucleotides line up with TRBD1. Germline trimming cut 8 bases from V and 8 bases from J; bases unmatched to any gene: 11. Germline loops: CDR1 ENHRY, CDR2 SYGVKD. CDR3 length equals 13 residues. CDR3 loop: CAIQGGLSVGYTF. The CDR3 nucleotides read TGTGCCATCCAGGGGGGACTAAGCGTCGGCTACACCTTC.

The chain combines TRBV5-6 with TRBJ2-3, with D perhaps given as TRBD1 or TRBD2 (5 bases each). The CDR3 has 18 amino acids. CDR1 and CDR2 from the germline V gene are SGHDT and YYEEEE. V dropped 5 bases and J dropped 1 base, with 23 bases sitting between them. CDR3 loop: CASRFSPFEGPGTDTQYF. CDR3 DNA sequence: TGTGCCAGCAGGTTCTCCCCATTCGAGGGGCCTGGCACAGATACGCAGTATTTT. Supplemented by reference TRBV5-6 and TRBJ2-3, the full variable domain reads DAGVTQSPTHLIKTRGQQVTLRCSPKSGHDTVSWYQQALGQGPQFIFQYYEEEERQRGNFPDRFSGHQFPNYSSELNVNALLLGDSALYLCASRFSPFEGPGTDTQYFGPGTRLTVL.

The table lists this clonotype with many counts. The chain joins TRBV19 to TRBJ2-3; 7 nucleotides align to TRBD1. Germline loops: CDR1 LNHDA, CDR2 SQIVND (reference sequence). This CDR3 has 16 residues. With V trimmed by 5 bases and J by 1 base, 9 bases remained unmatched. CDR3 loop: CASSPSPGQGTDTQYF. The CDR3 nucleotides read TGTGCCAGTAGTCCTAGCCCCGGACAGGGCACAGATACGCAGTATTTT.